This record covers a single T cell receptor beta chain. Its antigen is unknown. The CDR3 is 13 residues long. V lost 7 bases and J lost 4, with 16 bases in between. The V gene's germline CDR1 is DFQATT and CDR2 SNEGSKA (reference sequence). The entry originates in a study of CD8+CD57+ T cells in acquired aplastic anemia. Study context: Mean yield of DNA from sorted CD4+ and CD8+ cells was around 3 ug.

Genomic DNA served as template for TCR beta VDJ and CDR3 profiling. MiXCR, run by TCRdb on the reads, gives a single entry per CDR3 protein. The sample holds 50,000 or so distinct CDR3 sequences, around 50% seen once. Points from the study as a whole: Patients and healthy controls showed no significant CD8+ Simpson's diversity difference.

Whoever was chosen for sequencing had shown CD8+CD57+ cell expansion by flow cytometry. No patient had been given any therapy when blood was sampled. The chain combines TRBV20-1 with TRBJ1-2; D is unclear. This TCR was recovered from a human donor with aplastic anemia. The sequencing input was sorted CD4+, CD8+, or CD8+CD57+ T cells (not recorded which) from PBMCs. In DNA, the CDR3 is TGCAGTGTCTCGGATCCACTCACCTATGGCTACACCTTC. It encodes CSVSDPLTYGYTF.